The source of this T cell receptor (beta chain) is a study of blood T cell repertoires in COVID-19. Authors' processing steps: Reference gene primer amplification gave nucleated cell count estimates. The repertoire was sequenced with immunoSEQ multiplex PCR; TCRdb's copy has only in-frame clones and lacks some. From that table come the V and J calls and clone size; the DNA was used to work out D and trimming. The data show around 250,000 clones, about 87% seen once. The V gene's germline CDR1 is SNHLY and CDR2 FYNNEI. The CDR3 runs to 14 residues. V was clipped by 7 bases and J by 5 bases; unmatched bases: 6. Those who participated ranged in age from roughly 18 to 89 years and resided in 20 to 30 US areas. Which cohort a participant joined came from the clinical history participants gave.

This receptor was obtained from a woman aged 50 to 60 who had recovered from COVID-19. Material: PBMCs or T cells enriched from blood (not recorded which). This chain links TRBV2 with TRBJ2-2, with TRBD1 identical over 8 bases. The DNA for the CDR3 is TGTGCCAGCATTAGACAGGGGAGAACCGGGGAGCTGTTTTTT. Its protein is CASIRQGRTGELFF.